The present T cell receptor beta chain was sequenced within a study of cytotoxic CD8 clonotypes in ibrutinib-treated CLL. The wider study: Patient counts were over 9 relapsed/refractory, about 14 treatment-naive and about 17 IGHV unmutated. Response samples were obtained once patients had received a median around twelve months of treatment, range 6 to 36.

With 2 bases removed from V and 13 bases from J, the gap between germline ends came to 18 bases. Per germline, CDR1 SGDLS and CDR2 YYNGEE. This CDR3 is 13 amino acids long. For this clone: What it recognizes is unknown.

The data were produced by immunoSEQ multiplex PCR, yet TCRdb's version contains in-frame clones alone and is incomplete. The sample lists around 140,000 clones, 65% to 85% occurring once. Study findings and constraints: At baseline, clonality was higher than in age-matched healthy donors and correlated with CD8+ counts. The study found public clonotypes uncommon, contracting or stable on treatment.

The chain combines TRBV9 with TRBJ2-5; unclear D gene. Sequenced here: PBMCs, sampled after 36 months of ibrutinib treatment. This TCR was recovered from a human donor with chronic lymphocytic leukemia. CDR3 residues: CASSVAGQSPTYF. CDR3 nucleotides: TGTGCCAGCAGCGTGGCCGGGCAGAGCCCTACGTACTTC. Drawing the rest from reference TRBV9 and TRBJ2-5, the complete variable domain is DSGVTQTPKHLITATGQRVTLRCSPRSGDLSVYWYQQSLDQGLQFLIQYYNGEERAKGNILERFSAQQFPDLHSELNLSSLELGDSALYFCASSVAGQSPTYFGPGTRLLVL.